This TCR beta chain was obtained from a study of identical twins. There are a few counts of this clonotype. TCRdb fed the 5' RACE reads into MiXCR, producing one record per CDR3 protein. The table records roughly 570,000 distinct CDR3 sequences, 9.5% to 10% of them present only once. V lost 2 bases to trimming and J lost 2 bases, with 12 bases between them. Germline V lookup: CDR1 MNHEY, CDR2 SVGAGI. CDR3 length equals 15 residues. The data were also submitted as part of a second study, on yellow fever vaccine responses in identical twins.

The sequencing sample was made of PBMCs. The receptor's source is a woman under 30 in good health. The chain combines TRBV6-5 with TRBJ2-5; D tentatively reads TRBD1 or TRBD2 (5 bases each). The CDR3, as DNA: TGTGCCAGCAGTTACCGAACCTGGGGGCAAGAGACCCAGTACTTC. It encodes CASSYRTWGQETQYF.